These 20 T cell receptor beta chains originate from one sample sequenced in a study of beta chain features in type 1 diabetes. What was sequenced were expressed TCRB transcripts, since all of the isolated RNA had been reverse transcribed. The assay was immunoSEQ multiplex PCR, and TCRdb's table has in-frame clones only and misses some. This table has 400,000 to 450,000 clones, about 15% appearing once. The sequenced material came from naive CD4+ T cells from blood. The receptors were gathered from a man younger than 45 in good health.

The J gene is TRBJ2-5, the V gene TRBV7-6; no reliable D call. Germline values: CDR1 SGHVS, CDR2 FNYEAQ. This CDR3 spans 13 amino acids. The V end was cut by 5 bases, the J end by 5 bases, with 12 bases between. CDR3 DNA: TGTGCCAGCAGCCGGGTTCTAGAGGAGACCCAGTACTTC. This translates into CASSRVLEETQYF.

The chain has TRBV4-3 and TRBJ2-7, with D perhaps matching TRBD2 (5 bases). Germline V gene data show CDR1 as LGHNA and CDR2 as YSLEER. This CDR3 has 15 residues. The V end was cut by 5 bases, the J end by 0 bases, with 14 bases between. The CDR3 reads CASSSRMGSSYEQYF. DNA for the CDR3: TGCGCCAGCAGCTCCCGGATGGGGAGCTCCTACGAGCAGTACTTC.

The chain is built from TRBV7-9 and TRBJ2-5, with 7 bases identical to TRBD1. V lost 5 bases, J lost 2 bases, and 5 bases stayed unmatched. This CDR3 is built from 14 residues. Germline CDR1 reads SEHNR; CDR2 reads FQNEAQ (reference sequence). CDR3 in amino acids: CASSHRGGQETQYF. CDR3 bases: TGTGCCAGCAGCCACAGGGGTGGACAAGAGACCCAGTACTTC. Variable domain in full (rest from reference TRBV7-9 and TRBJ2-5): DTGVSQNPRHKITKRGQNVTFRCDPISEHNRLYWYRQTLGQGPEFLTYFQNEAQLEKSRLLSDRFSAERPKGSFSTLEIQRTEQGDSAMYLCASSHRGGQETQYFGPGTRLLVL.

V usage is TRBV19 and J usage is TRBJ2-1; D is perhaps TRBD1 (6 bases). CDR1 and CDR2 from the germline V gene are LNHDA and SQIVND (reference sequence). Trimming left V 4 bases short and J 7 bases short, with 20 bases between. This CDR3 region has 16 residues. The CDR3 region is CASSRLGNRVGNEQFF. The CDR3 DNA reads as TGTGCCAGTAGTAGACTTGGGAACAGGGTTGGAAATGAGCAGTTCTTC.

This clone was counted a few times. V and J are TRBV2 and TRBJ2-5; D not certain. There are 11 residues in the CDR3. Germline V gene data show CDR1 as SNHLY and CDR2 as FYNNEI. V was shortened by 7 bases and J by 5 bases, with 8 bases between the two germline ends. CDR3 in DNA: TGTGCCAGCATAGTAGGGGAGACCCAGTACTTC. This gives the protein CASIVGETQYF.

This clone has more than one count but fewer than ten. The genes are TRBV5-1 and TRBJ2-7; D might be TRBD1 (6 bases). This CDR3 contains 13 residues. V was cut by 4 bases and J by 4 bases, with 12 bases left in between. Germline V gene data show CDR1 as SGHRS and CDR2 as YFSETQ. The CDR3 sequence: CASSHDRTYEQYF. The CDR3 nucleotides are TGCGCCAGCAGCCATGACAGGACGTACGAGCAGTACTTC.

The chain is built from TRBV2 and TRBJ1-5; D is unresolved. The CDR3 is made up of 15 amino acids. V was cut by 3 bases and J by 0 bases, with 9 bases left in between. CDR1 and CDR2 (germline): SNHLY, FYNNEI. The CDR3 protein is CASSELRNSNQPQHF. CDR3 sequence (DNA): TGTGCCAGCAGTGAGCTGAGAAATAGCAATCAGCCCCAGCATTTT. The whole variable domain, filled in from reference TRBV2 and TRBJ1-5, reads EPEVTQTPSHQVTQMGQEVILRCVPISNHLYFYWYRQILGQKVEFLVSFYNNEISEKSEIFDDQFSVERPDGSNFTLKIRSTKLEDSAMYFCASSELRNSNQPQHFGDGTRLSIL.

This clone has more than one count but fewer than ten. The chain has TRBV14 and TRBJ2-7; maybe TRBD2 (6 bases). This CDR3 is built from 15 residues. Trimming shortened V by 7 bases and J by 3 bases, and 19 bases separated the two germline ends. Germline-derived CDR1 and CDR2 are SGHDN and FVKESK. The CDR3 nucleotides read TGTGCCAGCAAATTATGGAGGGAGGAGCTCTACGAGCAGTACGTC. Encoded protein: CASKLWREELYEQYV.

This clone was observed at least ten times. V gene TRBV30 combines with J gene TRBJ1-1; perhaps TRBD1 as D (6 bases). V gave up 0 bases and J gave up 4 bases, with 12 bases separating them. Germline CDR1 reads GTSNPN; CDR2 reads SVGIG (reference sequence). There are 14 residues in the CDR3. Written as DNA, the CDR3 is TGTGCCTGGAGTGTACGCAGGGGTGGCACTGAAGCTTTCTTT. Translation: CAWSVRRGGTEAFF.

This clone has a handful of counts. V is TRBV15 and J is TRBJ2-3; no definite D call. Between the trimmed V and J ends, which lost 3 bases and 2 bases, there was a span of 12 bases. The CDR3 has 15 amino acids. Germline values: CDR1 LNHNV, CDR2 YYDKDF (reference sequence). Written as DNA, the CDR3 is TGTGCCACCAGCAGCTGGCCAAAAAACACAGATACGCAGTATTTT. It translates to CATSSWPKNTDTQYF.

This clone came up a few times. V usage is TRBV5-4 and J usage is TRBJ1-1; 9 nucleotides agree with TRBD1. The CDR3 totals 16 residues. Per the germline V gene, CDR1 is SGHNT and CDR2 is YYREEE (reference sequence). Trimming at V came to 3 bases and at J to 0 bases, leaving 6 bases not matched to a gene. CDR3: CASSSGQGRMNTEAFF. In DNA form, the CDR3 reads TGTGCCAGCAGCTCGGGACAGGGTAGGATGAACACTGAAGCTTTCTTT.

Remarks on this clone: The junction departs from the called germline gene at one end, perhaps through a read error. This chain connects TRBV11-2 to TRBJ2-1; 11 bases are shared with TRBD1. Per the germline V gene, CDR1 is SGHAT and CDR2 is FQNNGV. The CDR3 is made up of 15 amino acids. The chain's CDR3 is CASSIRTGGYDEQFF. In nucleotides, the CDR3 is TGTGCCAGCAGCATACGGACAGGGGGCTACGATGAGCAGTTCTTC.

This chain links TRBV4-3 with TRBJ2-1, with a tentative D call TRBD2 (5 bases). CDR1 is LGHNA and CDR2 is YSLEER in the germline V gene. V dropped 1 base and J dropped 8 bases, with 12 bases sitting between them. The CDR3 has 14 residues. The CDR3 region has the DNA TGCGCCAGCAGCCAAGTTCTAGCCTCAGATGAGCAGTTCTTC. It encodes CASSQVLASDEQFF.

This clone was counted only a few times. The rearrangement uses TRBV30 and TRBJ1-5; the D is unclear. Trimming pared 2 bases from V and 9 bases from J, leaving 14 bases between. CDR3 length equals 13 residues. Germline V CDR1 and CDR2: GTSNPN, SVGIG (reference sequence). CDR3 in amino acids: CAWSLHNGSPQHF. The CDR3 DNA reads TGTGCCTGGAGTCTTCATAACGGGTCGCCCCAGCATTTT.

This clone was observed a handful of times. The chain recombines TRBV13 with TRBJ2-2, with D possibly TRBD2 on 5 matching bases. The CDR3 has 16 residues. Trimming stripped 6 bases from V and 5 bases from J, with 19 bases between. Looked up from germline, CDR1 is PRHDT and CDR2 is FYEKMQ (reference sequence). The CDR3 DNA is TGTGCCAGCAGTTTTCGCCCGGGATTGGGGACCGGGGAGCTGTTTTTT. This encodes CASSFRPGLGTGELFF. Supplemented by reference TRBV13 and TRBJ2-2, the full variable domain reads AAGVIQSPRHLIKEKRETATLKCYPIPRHDTVYWYQQGPGQDPQFLISFYEKMQSDKGSIPDRFSAQQFSDYHSELNMSSLELGDSALYFCASSFRPGLGTGELFFGEGSRLTVL.

This clone has only a few counts. V gene TRBV29-1 combines with J gene TRBJ1-2; D might be TRBD1 (6 bases). The V gene's germline CDR1 is SQVTM and CDR2 ANQGSEA. The CDR3 sequence is 12 residues long. V was cut by 4 bases and J by 0 bases, with 6 bases left in between. This CDR3 is CSVGTANYGYTF. The CDR3 DNA follows: TGCAGCGTTGGGACAGCTAACTATGGCTACACCTTC.

The chain employs TRBV9 and TRBJ2-7; D unclear. The V end was cut by 4 bases, the J end by 3 bases, with 5 bases between. The CDR3 is made up of 11 amino acids. Germline lookup yields CDR1 SGDLS and CDR2 YYNGEE. CDR3 residues: CASSPLYEQYV. CDR3 nucleotide sequence: TGTGCCAGCAGCCCGCTCTACGAGCAGTACGTC.

This chain links TRBV29-1 with TRBJ2-2; weak D call: TRBD2 (6 bases). CDR3 length: 17 residues. Germline loops: CDR1 SQVTM, CDR2 ANQGSEA. V was clipped by 4 bases and J by 0 bases, with 18 bases between them. The CDR3 reads CSVGHTPGEPNTGELFF. As DNA, the CDR3 is TGCAGCGTTGGACATACCCCGGGGGAGCCGAACACCGGGGAGCTGTTTTTT.

This clone has just a few counts. J is TRBJ2-5 and V is TRBV7-2; 11 nucleotides agree with TRBD1. The CDR3 runs to 16 residues. CDR1 is SGHTA, CDR2 FQGNSA, per germline. The ends lost 5 bases at V and 2 bases at J; junction bases unmatched: 7. This CDR3 is CASSTYGTGGQETQYF. CDR3 DNA: TGTGCCAGCAGCACCTACGGGACAGGGGGGCAAGAGACCCAGTACTTC.

This clone was recorded a few times. The chain employs TRBV7-2 and TRBJ2-1, with TRBD2 matching over 7 bases. V lost 5 bases to trimming and J lost 2 bases; unmatched junction nucleotides: 9. The germline V gene encodes CDR1 SGHTA and CDR2 FQGNSA. The CDR3 has 16 amino acids. For the CDR3, the DNA is TGTGCCAGCAGCCTCAGGAGCGGGATCCCCTACAATGAGCAGTTCTTC. Translated: CASSLRSGIPYNEQFF.